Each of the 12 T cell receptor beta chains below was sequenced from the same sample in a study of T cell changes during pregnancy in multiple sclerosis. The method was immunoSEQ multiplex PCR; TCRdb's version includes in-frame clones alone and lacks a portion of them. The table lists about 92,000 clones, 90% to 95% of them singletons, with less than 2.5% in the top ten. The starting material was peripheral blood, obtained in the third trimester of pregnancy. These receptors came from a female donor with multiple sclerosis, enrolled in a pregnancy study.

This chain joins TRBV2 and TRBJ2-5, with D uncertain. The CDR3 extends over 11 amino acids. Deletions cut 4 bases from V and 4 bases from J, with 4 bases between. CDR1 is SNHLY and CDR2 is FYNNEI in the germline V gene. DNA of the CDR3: TGTGCCAGCAGTGCAGGAGAGACCCAGTACTTC. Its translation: CASSAGETQYF.

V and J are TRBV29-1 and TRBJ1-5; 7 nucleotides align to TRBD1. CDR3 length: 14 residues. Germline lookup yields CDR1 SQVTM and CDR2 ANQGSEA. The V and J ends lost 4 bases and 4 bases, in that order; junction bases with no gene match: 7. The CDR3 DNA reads TGCAGCGTTGCCCAACAGGGGCCGAATCAGCCCCAGCATTTT. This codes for CSVAQQGPNQPQHF.

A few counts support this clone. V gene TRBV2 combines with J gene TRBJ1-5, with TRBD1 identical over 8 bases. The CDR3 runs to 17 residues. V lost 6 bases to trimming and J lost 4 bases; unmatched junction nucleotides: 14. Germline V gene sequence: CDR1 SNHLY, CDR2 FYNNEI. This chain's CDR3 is CASSSSGQGARNQPQHF. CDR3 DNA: TGTGCCAGCAGCTCCAGCGGACAGGGCGCACGAAATCAGCCCCAGCATTTT.

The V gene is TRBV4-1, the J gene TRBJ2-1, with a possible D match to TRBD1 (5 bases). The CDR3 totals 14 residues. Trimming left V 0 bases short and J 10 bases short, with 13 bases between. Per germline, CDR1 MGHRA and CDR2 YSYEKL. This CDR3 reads CASSQEALPGEQFF. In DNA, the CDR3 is TGCGCCAGCAGCCAAGAAGCCCTTCCAGGGGAGCAGTTCTTC.

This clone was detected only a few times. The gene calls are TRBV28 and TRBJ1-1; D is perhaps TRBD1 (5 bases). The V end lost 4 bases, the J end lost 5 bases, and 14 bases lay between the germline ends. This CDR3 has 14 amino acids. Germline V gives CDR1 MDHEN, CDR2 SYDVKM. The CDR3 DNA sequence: TGTGCCAGCAGTTCCCCCGGGGCGGGGACTGAAGCTTTCTTT. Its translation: CASSSPGAGTEAFF. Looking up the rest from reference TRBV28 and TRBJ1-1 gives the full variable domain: DVKVTQSSRYLVKRTGEKVFLECVQDMDHENMFWYRQDPGLGLRLIYFSYDVKMKEKGDIPEGYSVSREKKERFSLILESASTNQTSMYLCASSSPGAGTEAFFGQGTRLTVV.

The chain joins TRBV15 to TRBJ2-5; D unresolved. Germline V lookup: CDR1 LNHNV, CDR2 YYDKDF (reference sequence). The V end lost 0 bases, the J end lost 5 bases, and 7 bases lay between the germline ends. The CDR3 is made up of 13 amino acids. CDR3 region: CATSRDPRETQYF. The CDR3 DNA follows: TGTGCCACCAGCAGAGATCCCCGGGAGACCCAGTACTTC.

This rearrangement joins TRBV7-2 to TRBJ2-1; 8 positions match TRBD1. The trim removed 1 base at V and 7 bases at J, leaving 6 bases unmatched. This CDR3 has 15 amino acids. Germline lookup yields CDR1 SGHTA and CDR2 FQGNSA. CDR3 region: CASSLVTGGSNEQFF. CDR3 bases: TGTGCCAGCAGCTTAGTTACAGGGGGATCAAATGAGCAGTTCTTC.

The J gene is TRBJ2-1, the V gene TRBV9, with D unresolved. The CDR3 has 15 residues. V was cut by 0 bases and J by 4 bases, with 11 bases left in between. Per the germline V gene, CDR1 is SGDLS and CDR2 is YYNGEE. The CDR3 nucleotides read TGTGCCAGCAGCGTAGGTTCTTCCCGTTACAATGAGCAGTTCTTC. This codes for CASSVGSSRYNEQFF.

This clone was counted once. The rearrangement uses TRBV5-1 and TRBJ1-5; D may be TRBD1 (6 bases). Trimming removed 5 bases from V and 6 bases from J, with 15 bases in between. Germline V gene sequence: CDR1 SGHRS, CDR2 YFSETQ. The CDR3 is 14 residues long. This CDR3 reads CASSLAGASQPQHF. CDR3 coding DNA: TGCGCCAGCAGTCTGGCAGGGGCGTCTCAGCCCCAGCATTTT. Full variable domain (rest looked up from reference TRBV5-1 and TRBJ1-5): KAGVTQTPRYLIKTRGQQVTLSCSPISGHRSVSWYQQTPGQGLQFLFEYFSETQRNKGNFPGRFSGRQFSNSRSEMNVSTLELGDSALYLCASSLAGASQPQHFGDGTRLSIL.

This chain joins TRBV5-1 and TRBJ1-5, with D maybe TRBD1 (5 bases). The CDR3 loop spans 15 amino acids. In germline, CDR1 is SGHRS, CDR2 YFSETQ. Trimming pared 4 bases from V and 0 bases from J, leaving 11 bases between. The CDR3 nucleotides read TGCGCCAGCAGCCTGACAGTGGGTAGCAATCAGCCCCAGCATTTT. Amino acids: CASSLTVGSNQPQHF.

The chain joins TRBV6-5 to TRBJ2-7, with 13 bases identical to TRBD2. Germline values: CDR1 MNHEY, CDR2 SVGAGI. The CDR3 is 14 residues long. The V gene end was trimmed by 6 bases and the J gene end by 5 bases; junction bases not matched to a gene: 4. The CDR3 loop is CASRGTSGTNEQYF. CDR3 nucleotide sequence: TGTGCCAGCAGGGGGACTAGCGGGACAAACGAGCAGTACTTC.

CDR3 DNA: TGTGCCAGCGCAACTAGCGGAACGATCTACGAGCAGTACTTC. Translating gives CASATSGTIYEQYF. This chain joins TRBV28 and TRBJ2-7, with 8 nucleotides matching TRBD2. This CDR3 is 14 amino acids long. Germline V lookup: CDR1 MDHEN, CDR2 SYDVKM. J lost 3 bases, V lost 8 bases, and 9 bases had no gene match.